A selection of T cell receptor beta chains follows, all from one sample in a study of cytomegalovirus exposure and HLA in healthy donors. Using immunoSEQ multiplex PCR, the repertoire was profiled, and TCRdb retains in-frame clones only, with some absent. The table includes 100,000 to 150,000 clones, 85% to 90% detected once. Sequenced sample: PBMCs. The receptors shown here come from a woman aged 18 to 35 in good health and CMV-seronegative. CDR3s include the opening cysteine and the closing phenylalanine or tryptophan. A D gene is named only where the DNA matches it firmly. Size values are once, few and many counts, or a class for expanded clones, and some rows have none.

d_call: -; clone_size: -; j_call: TRBJ1-1; v_call: TRBV5-4; cdr3_nt: TGTGCCAGCAGCCTCAGACAGGTTCTGAACACTGAAGCTTTCTTT; cdr3_aa: CASSLRQVLNTEAFF
d_call: -; clone_size: -; j_call: TRBJ1-1; v_call: TRBV19; cdr3_nt: TGTGCCAGTGAGGCCGACAGACTGAACACTGAAGCTTTCTTT; cdr3_aa: CASEADRLNTEAFF
d_call: -; clone_size: -; j_call: TRBJ1-2; v_call: TRBV2; cdr3_nt: TGTGCCAGCAAAAACCGGGACAACAACTATGGCTACACCTTC; cdr3_aa: CASKNRDNNYGYTF
d_call: -; clone_size: -; j_call: TRBJ1-2; v_call: TRBV28; cdr3_nt: TGTGCCAGCAGTTTGGGGGGAGTAGGCTATGGCTACACCTTC; cdr3_aa: CASSLGGVGYGYTF
d_call: -; clone_size: -; j_call: TRBJ2-3; v_call: TRBV14; cdr3_nt: TGTGCCAGCAGCCAACGTGAAGCGGGCCGCACAGATACGCAGTATTTT; cdr3_aa: CASSQREAGRTDTQYF
d_call: TRBD2; clone_size: -; j_call: TRBJ2-1; v_call: TRBV6-6; cdr3_nt: TGTGCCAGCAGTTACTCTTCCGGGGGGGCCGGTTATGAGCAGTTCTTC; cdr3_aa: CASSYSSGGAGYEQFF
d_call: -; clone_size: few; j_call: TRBJ1-2; v_call: TRBV6-5; cdr3_nt: TGTGCCAGCACACTGCGGGGGGCCGATGGCTACACCTTC; cdr3_aa: CASTLRGADGYTF
d_call: -; clone_size: -; j_call: TRBJ1-4; v_call: TRBV6-6; cdr3_nt: TGTGCCAGCAGTTACAACGGGGAGAATGAAAAACTGTTTTTT; cdr3_aa: CASSYNGENEKLFF
d_call: TRBD2; clone_size: -; j_call: TRBJ2-3; v_call: TRBV11-1; cdr3_nt: TGTGCCAGCAGCTTAGGGCTAGCGGGGGGCAGCACAGATACGCAGTATTTT; cdr3_aa: CASSLGLAGGSTDTQYF
d_call: TRBD2; clone_size: -; j_call: TRBJ2-3; v_call: TRBV6-4; cdr3_nt: TGTGCCAGCAGTGACCCTTTAGGCGGGGGGTATACGCAGTATTTT; cdr3_aa: CASSDPLGGGYTQYF
d_call: -; clone_size: -; j_call: TRBJ1-1; v_call: TRBV5-1; cdr3_nt: TGCGCCAGCAGCTCTCAGGGGTCGGGCACTGAAGCTTTCTTT; cdr3_aa: CASSSQGSGTEAFF
d_call: -; clone_size: -; j_call: TRBJ2-7; v_call: TRBV2; cdr3_nt: TGTGCCAGCAGTGACGAGGCTACTGGGGAGCAGTACTTC; cdr3_aa: CASSDEATGEQYF
d_call: -; clone_size: few; j_call: TRBJ1-1; v_call: TRBV28; cdr3_nt: TGTGCCAGCACTCAGGGAAATGAAGCTTTCTTT; cdr3_aa: CASTQGNEAFF
d_call: TRBD2; clone_size: -; j_call: TRBJ2-3; v_call: TRBV6-1; cdr3_nt: TGTGCCACCGCGGGGGGGCAGGCAGATACGCAGTATTTT; cdr3_aa: CATAGGQADTQYF
d_call: TRBD2; clone_size: -; j_call: TRBJ2-5; v_call: TRBV5-4; cdr3_nt: TGTGCCAGCAGCCCCGGACTAGCGGGGGTGAGCGGGGAGACCCAGTACTTC; cdr3_aa: CASSPGLAGVSGETQYF
d_call: -; clone_size: few; j_call: TRBJ2-7; v_call: TRBV9; cdr3_nt: TGTGCCAGCAGCCCACCAGCAGGCGAGCAGTACTTC; cdr3_aa: CASSPPAGEQYF
d_call: -; clone_size: -; j_call: TRBJ2-3; v_call: TRBV25-1; cdr3_nt: TGTGCCAGCAGCGGGGGGCGCTTTTTGGATACGCAGTATTTT; cdr3_aa: CASSGGRFLDTQYF
d_call: -; clone_size: -; j_call: TRBJ2-7; v_call: TRBV10-3; cdr3_nt: TGTGCCATCGGTCCGAGAACCTACGAGCAGTACTTC; cdr3_aa: CAIGPRTYEQYF
d_call: TRBD1; clone_size: -; j_call: TRBJ1-1; v_call: TRBV5-1; cdr3_nt: TGCGCCAGCAGCTTGGGGGTGGGGACAGCCGAGGGGACTGAAGCTTTCTTT; cdr3_aa: CASSLGVGTAEGTEAFF
d_call: TRBD1; clone_size: -; j_call: TRBJ1-3; v_call: TRBV11-2; cdr3_nt: TGTGCCAGCAGCCAAAACAGGGGCTCCACCTCTGGAAACACCATATATTTT; cdr3_aa: CASSQNRGSTSGNTIYF
d_call: TRBD1; clone_size: -; j_call: TRBJ2-6; v_call: TRBV5-1; cdr3_nt: TGCGCCAGCAGCTTGGCCACAGGGGCTGGGGCCAACGTCCTGACTTTC; cdr3_aa: CASSLATGAGANVLTF
d_call: -; clone_size: -; j_call: TRBJ1-1; v_call: TRBV11-2; cdr3_nt: TGTGCCAGCAGCTTATCGTTCAACACTGAAGCTTTCTTT; cdr3_aa: CASSLSFNTEAFF
d_call: TRBD1; clone_size: -; j_call: TRBJ1-1; v_call: TRBV19; cdr3_nt: TGTGCCAGTACCCGCCGAGGGGGCCCGAACACTGAAGCTTTCTTT; cdr3_aa: CASTRRGGPNTEAFF
d_call: TRBD1; clone_size: -; j_call: TRBJ1-1; v_call: TRBV19; cdr3_nt: TGTGCCAGTAAAATCGGACAGGGAGGCACTGAAGCTTTCTTT; cdr3_aa: CASKIGQGGTEAFF
d_call: TRBD1; clone_size: few; j_call: TRBJ2-3; v_call: TRBV7-8; cdr3_nt: TGTGCCAGCAGCTTAGGTCACAGGTTCACACTCCGGACAGGGTTTTCGGATACGCAGTATTTT; cdr3_aa: CASSLGHRFTLRTGFSDTQYF
d_call: -; clone_size: -; j_call: TRBJ2-3; v_call: TRBV29-1; cdr3_nt: TGCAGCGTTGTTGGTGCGGAGGGCAACACAGATACGCAGTATTTT; cdr3_aa: CSVVGAEGNTDTQYF
d_call: TRBD1; clone_size: -; j_call: TRBJ1-1; v_call: TRBV2; cdr3_nt: TGTGCCAGCCGGGACAGGGGAAGTGGAGCTTTCTTT; cdr3_aa: CASRDRGSGAFF
d_call: TRBD2; clone_size: -; j_call: TRBJ2-5; v_call: TRBV9; cdr3_nt: TGTGCCAGCAGCGGTAGCGGGGGCCTACAAGAGACCCAGTACTTC; cdr3_aa: CASSGSGGLQETQYF
d_call: TRBD1; clone_size: -; j_call: TRBJ1-1; v_call: TRBV9; cdr3_nt: TGTGCCAGCAGCGTAGGGACAGGGAAGTCATTTACCGAAGCTTTCTTT; cdr3_aa: CASSVGTGKSFTEAFF
d_call: TRBD2; clone_size: -; j_call: TRBJ2-5; v_call: TRBV18; cdr3_nt: TGTGCCAGCTCACCGCGCGGGGGGTCCCAAGAGACCCAGTACTTC; cdr3_aa: CASSPRGGSQETQYF
d_call: -; clone_size: -; j_call: TRBJ1-5; v_call: TRBV5-1; cdr3_nt: TGCGCCAGCAGCTTTTTGGGGCCCCGAACCTCTGTACTTGGCAATCAGCCCCAGCATTTT; cdr3_aa: CASSFLGPRTSVLGNQPQHF
d_call: TRBD1; clone_size: few; j_call: TRBJ1-6; v_call: TRBV18; cdr3_nt: TGTGCCAGCTCACCACGGGGACAGGGACCCTCACCCCTCCACTTT; cdr3_aa: CASSPRGQGPSPLHF
d_call: -; clone_size: -; j_call: TRBJ1-3; v_call: TRBV5-1; cdr3_nt: TGCGCCAGCAGCCAAGCCGGGACTGGAAACACCATATATTTT; cdr3_aa: CASSQAGTGNTIYF
d_call: -; clone_size: few; j_call: TRBJ1-2; v_call: TRBV21-1; cdr3_nt: TGTGCCAGCAGCCTAGCGACGGATGGCTACACCTTC; cdr3_aa: CASSLATDGYTF
d_call: -; clone_size: -; j_call: TRBJ1-5; v_call: TRBV19; cdr3_nt: TGTGCCAGTAGTATTAGAGGCGGCTCAAGCAATCAGCCCCAGCATTTT; cdr3_aa: CASSIRGGSSNQPQHF
d_call: -; clone_size: -; j_call: TRBJ1-4; v_call: TRBV5-1; cdr3_nt: TGCGCCAGCAGGGGGCCGGCCGTTGAAAAACTGTTTTTT; cdr3_aa: CASRGPAVEKLFF
d_call: -; clone_size: -; j_call: TRBJ1-6; v_call: TRBV6-1; cdr3_nt: TGTGCCAGCACCCCACTGAGGGAGGGCTTTAGGTCCCTCCACTTT; cdr3_aa: CASTPLREGFRSLHF
d_call: TRBD1; clone_size: -; j_call: TRBJ2-7; v_call: TRBV11-2; cdr3_nt: TGTGCCAGCAGCTACCTAGGGACAGGGGCCTACGAGCAGTACTTC; cdr3_aa: CASSYLGTGAYEQYF
d_call: -; clone_size: -; j_call: TRBJ1-5; v_call: TRBV28; cdr3_nt: TGTGCCAGCACCCCCGTTGACACACCTTATCAGCCCCAGCATTTT; cdr3_aa: CASTPVDTPYQPQHF
d_call: TRBD2; clone_size: -; j_call: TRBJ2-7; v_call: TRBV9; cdr3_nt: TGTGCCAGCAGCACACCAATGGGGGGGACGAATTACGAGCAGTACTTC; cdr3_aa: CASSTPMGGTNYEQYF
d_call: TRBD1; clone_size: -; j_call: TRBJ1-1; v_call: TRBV4-1; cdr3_nt: TGCGCCAGCAGCCAAGGGCCCCAACGGACAGGCCACACTGAAGCTTTCTTT; cdr3_aa: CASSQGPQRTGHTEAFF
d_call: TRBD2; clone_size: few; j_call: TRBJ2-5; v_call: TRBV7-3; cdr3_nt: TGTGCCAGCAGCTTACTAGCGGGGGGGCCAGAGACCCAGTACTTC; cdr3_aa: CASSLLAGGPETQYF
d_call: -; clone_size: -; j_call: TRBJ1-2; v_call: TRBV7-9; cdr3_nt: TGTGCCAGCAGTCATACAGGGAACTATGGCTACACCTTC; cdr3_aa: CASSHTGNYGYTF
d_call: -; clone_size: -; j_call: TRBJ1-1; v_call: TRBV25-1; cdr3_nt: TGTGCCAGCAGTCACGGGGGGGACGATAACACTGAAGCTTTCTTT; cdr3_aa: CASSHGGDDNTEAFF
d_call: -; clone_size: -; j_call: TRBJ2-4; v_call: TRBV5-1; cdr3_nt: TGCGCCAGCAGCTTGGCAGGGATCCCCGGTAACATTCAGTACTTC; cdr3_aa: CASSLAGIPGNIQYF
d_call: TRBD2; clone_size: -; j_call: TRBJ2-2; v_call: TRBV5-1; cdr3_nt: TGCGCCAGCGGCTGGGGAGGGGCGACGAACACCGGGGAGCTGTTTTTT; cdr3_aa: CASGWGGATNTGELFF
d_call: -; clone_size: -; j_call: TRBJ1-6; v_call: TRBV19; cdr3_nt: TGTGCCAGTAGTATAGATCTACGTCCCTCGGGGGGCCAGGATTCACCCCTCCACTTT; cdr3_aa: CASSIDLRPSGGQDSPLHF
d_call: TRBD2; clone_size: -; j_call: TRBJ2-3; v_call: TRBV28; cdr3_nt: TGTGCCAGCAGTTTGTTTGGGACTAGTGCCGATACGCAGTATTTT; cdr3_aa: CASSLFGTSADTQYF
d_call: -; clone_size: -; j_call: TRBJ2-5; v_call: TRBV2; cdr3_nt: TGTGCCAGCAGTGCGGGGGAGACCCAGTACTTC; cdr3_aa: CASSAGETQYF
d_call: -; clone_size: -; j_call: TRBJ2-4; v_call: TRBV4-1; cdr3_nt: TGCGCCAGCAGCCAAGATCGCGGCACTGCGGGGGCCAAAAACATTCAGTACTTC; cdr3_aa: CASSQDRGTAGAKNIQYF
d_call: TRBD2; clone_size: -; j_call: TRBJ2-3; v_call: TRBV2; cdr3_nt: TGTGCCAGCAGAGGAGGACTAGCGGGGGCCGGAACAGATACGCAGTATTTT; cdr3_aa: CASRGGLAGAGTDTQYF
d_call: -; clone_size: -; j_call: TRBJ1-1; v_call: TRBV5-1; cdr3_nt: TGCGCCAGCAGCCCCGGAGACCGAGGGCTGAACACTGAAGCTTTCTTT; cdr3_aa: CASSPGDRGLNTEAFF
d_call: TRBD1; clone_size: -; j_call: TRBJ2-7; v_call: TRBV19; cdr3_nt: TGTGCCAGTAGTCGGGACAGGGGATACGAGCAGTACTTC; cdr3_aa: CASSRDRGYEQYF
d_call: -; clone_size: -; j_call: TRBJ2-7; v_call: TRBV5-1; cdr3_nt: TGCGCCAGCAGCTTGGCGGCAGGGGTTATCCCCTACGAGCAGTACTTC; cdr3_aa: CASSLAAGVIPYEQYF